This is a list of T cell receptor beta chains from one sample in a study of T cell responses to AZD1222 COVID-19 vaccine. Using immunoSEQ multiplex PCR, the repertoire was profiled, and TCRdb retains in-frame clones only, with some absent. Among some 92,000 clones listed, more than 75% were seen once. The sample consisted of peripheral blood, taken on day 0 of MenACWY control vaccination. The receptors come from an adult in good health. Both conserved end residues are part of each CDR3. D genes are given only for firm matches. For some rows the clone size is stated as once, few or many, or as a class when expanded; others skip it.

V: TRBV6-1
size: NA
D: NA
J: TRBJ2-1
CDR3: CASSEVRREQFF
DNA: TGTGCCAGCAGTGAAGTGCGTCGTGAGCAGTTCTTC

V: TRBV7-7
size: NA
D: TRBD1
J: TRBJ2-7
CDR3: CASSSPDRGIYEQYF
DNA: TGTGCTAGCAGCTCCCCGGACAGGGGGATTTACGAGCAGTACTTC

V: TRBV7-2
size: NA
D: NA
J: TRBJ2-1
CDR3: CASSLRWADKYNEQFF
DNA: TGTGCCAGCAGCTTAAGGTGGGCAGACAAATACAATGAGCAGTTCTTC

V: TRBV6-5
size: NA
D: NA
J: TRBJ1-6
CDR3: CASSYPGRSSPLHF
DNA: TGTGCCAGCAGTTACCCCGGGCGTAGTTCACCCCTCCACTTT

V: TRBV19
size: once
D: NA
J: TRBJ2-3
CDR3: CASSIGGGSTDTQYF
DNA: TGTGCCAGTAGTATAGGAGGGGGGAGCACAGATACGCAGTATTTT

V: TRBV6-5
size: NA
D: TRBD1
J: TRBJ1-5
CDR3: CASSYGQGVNQPQHF
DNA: TGTGCCAGCAGTTATGGCCAGGGGGTGAATCAGCCCCAGCATTTT

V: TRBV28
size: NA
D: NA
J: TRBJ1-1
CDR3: CASSFAGAEAFF
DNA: TGTGCCAGCAGTTTCGCAGGGGCTGAAGCTTTCTTT

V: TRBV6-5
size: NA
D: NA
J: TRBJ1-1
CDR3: CASSYSMTPPGTEAFF
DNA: TGTGCCAGCAGTTACTCGATGACACCACCGGGGACTGAAGCTTTCTTT

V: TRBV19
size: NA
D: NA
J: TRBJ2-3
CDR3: CASSIRRVVLTGTDTQYF
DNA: TGTGCCAGTAGTATTCGGAGAGTAGTCCTCACTGGCACAGATACGCAGTATTTT

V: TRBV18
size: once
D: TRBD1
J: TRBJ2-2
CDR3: CASSLTPPGQGNAGELFF
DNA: TGTGCCAGCTCCCTAACCCCCCCGGGACAGGGGAACGCCGGGGAGCTGTTTTTT

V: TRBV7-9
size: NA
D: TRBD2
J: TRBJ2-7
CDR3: CASSLGLADEQYF
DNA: TGTGCCAGCAGCTTAGGGCTAGCGGACGAGCAGTACTTC

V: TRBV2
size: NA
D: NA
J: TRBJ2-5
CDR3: CASSASGTAPETQYF
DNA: TGTGCCAGCAGCGCCTCCGGGACGGCACCAGAGACCCAGTACTTC

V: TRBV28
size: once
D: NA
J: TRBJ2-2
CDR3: CASSSSGAKDTGELFF
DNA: TGTGCCAGCAGTTCGTCCGGGGCCAAGGACACCGGGGAGCTGTTTTTT

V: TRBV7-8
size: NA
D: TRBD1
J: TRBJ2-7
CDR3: CASSLQTGSYEQYF
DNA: TGTGCCAGCAGCTTACAGACAGGGTCCTACGAGCAGTACTTC

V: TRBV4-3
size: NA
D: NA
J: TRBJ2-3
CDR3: CASSQVTSGDTQYF
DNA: TGCGCCAGCAGCCAAGTTACCTCGGGGGATACGCAGTATTTT

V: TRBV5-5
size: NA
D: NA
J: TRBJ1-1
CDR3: CASCRDWNTEAFF
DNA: TGTGCCAGCTGTCGGGACTGGAACACTGAAGCTTTCTTT

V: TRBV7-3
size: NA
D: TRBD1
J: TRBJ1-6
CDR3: CASSPGQGRNSPLHF
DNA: TGTGCCAGCAGCCCAGGACAGGGGCGAAATTCACCCCTCCACTTT

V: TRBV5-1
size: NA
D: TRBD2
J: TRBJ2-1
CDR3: CASSLGRETYNEQFF
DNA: TGCGCCAGCAGCTTAGGGCGGGAGACCTACAATGAGCAGTTCTTC

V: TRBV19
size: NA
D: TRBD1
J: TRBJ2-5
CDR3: CASSPGQGAWETQYF
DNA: TGTGCCAGTAGTCCGGGACAGGGGGCGTGGGAGACCCAGTACTTC

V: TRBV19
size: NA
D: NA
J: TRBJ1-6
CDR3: CASSINSSPLHF
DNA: TGTGCCAGTAGTATCAACAGCTCACCCCTCCACTTT

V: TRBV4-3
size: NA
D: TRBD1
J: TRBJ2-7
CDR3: CASSQGDRGHYEQYF
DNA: TGCGCCAGCAGCCAAGGGGACAGGGGCCACTACGAGCAGTACTTC

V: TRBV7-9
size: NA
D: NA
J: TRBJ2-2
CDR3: CASSLLGTGELFF
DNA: TGTGCCAGCAGCTTACTAGGGACCGGGGAGCTGTTTTTT

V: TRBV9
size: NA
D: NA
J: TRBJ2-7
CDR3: CASSEGRESSYEQYF
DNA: TGTGCCAGCAGCGAGGGCCGGGAAAGCTCCTACGAGCAGTACTTC

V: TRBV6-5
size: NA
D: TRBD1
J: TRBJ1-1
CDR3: CASTQEGAMNTEAFF
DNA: TGTGCCAGCACACAAGAGGGGGCCATGAACACTGAAGCTTTCTTT

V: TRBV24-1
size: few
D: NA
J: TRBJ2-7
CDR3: CATSEGGGNYEQYF
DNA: TGTGCCACCAGTGAGGGAGGGGGCAACTACGAGCAGTACTTC

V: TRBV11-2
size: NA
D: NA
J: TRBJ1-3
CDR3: CASRNRTVSGNTIYF
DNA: TGTGCCAGCAGAAATCGGACAGTCTCTGGAAACACCATATATTTT

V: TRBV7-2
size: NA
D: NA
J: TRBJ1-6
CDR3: CASSLGTMNSPLHF
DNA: TGTGCCAGCAGCTTAGGGACAATGAATTCACCCCTCCACTTT

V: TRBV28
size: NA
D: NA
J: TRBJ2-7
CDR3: CASRGTVGVQQYF
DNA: TGTGCCAGCCGCGGGACTGTCGGGGTTCAGCAGTACTTC

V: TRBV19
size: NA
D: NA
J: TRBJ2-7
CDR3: CASSTGSSTYEQYF
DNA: TGTGCCAGTAGCACAGGTAGTAGCACCTACGAGCAGTACTTC

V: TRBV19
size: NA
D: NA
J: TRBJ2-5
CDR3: CASSIRPFARETQYF
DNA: TGTGCCAGTAGTATAAGGCCCTTTGCGAGGGAGACCCAGTACTTC

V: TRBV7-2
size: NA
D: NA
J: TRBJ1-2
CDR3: CASSRGDYGYTF
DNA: TGTGCCAGCAGTCGGGGGGACTATGGCTACACCTTC

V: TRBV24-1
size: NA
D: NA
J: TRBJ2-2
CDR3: CATSDHRRTGELFF
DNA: TGTGCCACCAGTGATCACAGGCGGACCGGGGAGCTGTTTTTT

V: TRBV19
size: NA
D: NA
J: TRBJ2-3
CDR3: CASSMRPVDTQYF
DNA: TGTGCCAGTAGTATGAGGCCCGTAGATACGCAGTATTTT

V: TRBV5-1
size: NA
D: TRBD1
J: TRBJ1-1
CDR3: CASSLTGAWTEAFF
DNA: TGCGCCAGCAGCTTGACAGGGGCGTGGACTGAAGCTTTCTTT

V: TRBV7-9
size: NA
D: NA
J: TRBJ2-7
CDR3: CASSLALGRMQYEQYF
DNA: TGTGCCAGCAGCTTAGCGTTGGGACGGATGCAATACGAGCAGTACTTC

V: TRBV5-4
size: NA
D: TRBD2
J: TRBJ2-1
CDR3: CASSLAGTSLSNEQFF
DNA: TGTGCCAGCAGCTTGGCCGGGACTAGCTTATCTAATGAGCAGTTCTTC

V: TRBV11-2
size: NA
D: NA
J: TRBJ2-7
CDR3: CASSFKAGASSYEQYF
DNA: TGTGCCAGCAGCTTTAAAGCGGGCGCCAGCTCCTACGAGCAGTACTTC

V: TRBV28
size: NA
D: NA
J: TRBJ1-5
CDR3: CASSSGGQPQHF
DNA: TGTGCCAGCAGTTCTGGGGGTCAGCCCCAGCATTTT